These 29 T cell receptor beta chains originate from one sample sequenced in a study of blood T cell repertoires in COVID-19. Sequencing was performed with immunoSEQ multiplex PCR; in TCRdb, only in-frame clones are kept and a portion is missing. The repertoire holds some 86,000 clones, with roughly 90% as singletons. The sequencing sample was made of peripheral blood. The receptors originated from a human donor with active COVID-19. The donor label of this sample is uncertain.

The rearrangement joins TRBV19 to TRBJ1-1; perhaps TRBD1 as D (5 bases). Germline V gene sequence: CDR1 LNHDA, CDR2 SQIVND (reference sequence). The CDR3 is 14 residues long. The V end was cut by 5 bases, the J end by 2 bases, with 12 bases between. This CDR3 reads CASSRQGFNTEAFF. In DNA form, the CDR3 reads TGTGCCAGTAGTCGCCAGGGTTTCAACACTGAAGCTTTCTTT.

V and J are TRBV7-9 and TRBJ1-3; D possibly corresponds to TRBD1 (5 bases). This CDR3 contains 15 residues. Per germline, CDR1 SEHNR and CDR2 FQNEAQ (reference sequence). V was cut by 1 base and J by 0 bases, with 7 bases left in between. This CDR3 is CASSLVGVSGNTIYF. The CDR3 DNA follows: TGTGCCAGCAGCTTAGTAGGGGTCTCTGGAAACACCATATATTTT.

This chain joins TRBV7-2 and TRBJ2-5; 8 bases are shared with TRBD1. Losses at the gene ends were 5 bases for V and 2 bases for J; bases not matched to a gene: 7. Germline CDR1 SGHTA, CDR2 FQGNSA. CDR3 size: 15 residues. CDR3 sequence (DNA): TGTGCCAGCAGCCCATATGGGACAGGACAAGAGACCCAGTACTTC. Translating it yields CASSPYGTGQETQYF. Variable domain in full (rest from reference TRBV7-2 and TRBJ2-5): GAGVSQSPSNKVTEKGKDVELRCDPISGHTALYWYRQSLGQGLEFLIYFQGNSAPDKSGLPSDRFSAERTGGSVSTLTIQRTQQEDSAVYLCASSPYGTGQETQYFGPGTRLLVL.

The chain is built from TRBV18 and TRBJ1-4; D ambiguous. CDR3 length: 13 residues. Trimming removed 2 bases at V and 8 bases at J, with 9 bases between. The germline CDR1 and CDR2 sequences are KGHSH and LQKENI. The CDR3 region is CASSPSGGEKLFF. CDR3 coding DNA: TGTGCCAGCTCACCATCGGGAGGAGAAAAACTGTTTTTT.

Here the CDR3 DNA reads TGTGCCAGCAGTGACTCGCGGGGCTGGGGCTACACCTTC. Residues: CASSDSRGWGYTF. The chain carries TRBV6-4 and TRBJ1-2; a weak D match, TRBD1 (5 bases). V was pared by 0 bases and J by 8 bases, with 10 bases between. CDR1 is MRHNA, CDR2 SNTAGT, per germline. There are 13 residues in the CDR3.

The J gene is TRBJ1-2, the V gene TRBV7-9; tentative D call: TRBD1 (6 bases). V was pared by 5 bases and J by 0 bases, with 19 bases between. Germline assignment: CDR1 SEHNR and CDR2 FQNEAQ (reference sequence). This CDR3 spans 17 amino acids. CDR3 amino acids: CASSRSGDPRPNYGYTF. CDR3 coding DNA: TGTGCCAGCAGCCGATCAGGGGACCCTCGACCTAACTATGGCTACACCTTC.

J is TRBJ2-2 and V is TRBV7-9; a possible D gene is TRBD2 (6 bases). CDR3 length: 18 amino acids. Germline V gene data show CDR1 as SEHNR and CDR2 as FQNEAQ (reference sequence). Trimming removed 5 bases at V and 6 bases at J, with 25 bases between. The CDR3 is CASSPGSTRNFAAGELFF. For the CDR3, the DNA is TGTGCCAGCAGCCCGGGGTCGACTAGAAACTTTGCGGCCGGGGAGCTGTTTTTT.

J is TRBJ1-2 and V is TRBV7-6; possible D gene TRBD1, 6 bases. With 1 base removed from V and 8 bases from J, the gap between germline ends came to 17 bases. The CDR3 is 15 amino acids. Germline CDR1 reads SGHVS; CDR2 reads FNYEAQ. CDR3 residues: CASSLGGTRGGGYTF. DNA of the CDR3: TGTGCCAGCAGCTTAGGAGGGACAAGGGGTGGGGGCTACACCTTC.

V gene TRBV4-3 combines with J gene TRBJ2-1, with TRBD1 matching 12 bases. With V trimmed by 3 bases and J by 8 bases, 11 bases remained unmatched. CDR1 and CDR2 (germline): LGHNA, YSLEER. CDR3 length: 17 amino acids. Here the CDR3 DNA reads TGCGCCAGCAGCCAGGACCCGGGACAGGGGGCAATGCATGAGCAGTTCTTC. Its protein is CASSQDPGQGAMHEQFF.

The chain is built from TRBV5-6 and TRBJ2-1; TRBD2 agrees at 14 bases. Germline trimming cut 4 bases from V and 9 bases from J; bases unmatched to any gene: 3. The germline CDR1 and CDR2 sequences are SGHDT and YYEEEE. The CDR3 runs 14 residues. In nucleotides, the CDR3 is TGTGCCAGCAGCCCAGGACTAGCGGGGGGTGAGCAGTTCTTC. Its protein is CASSPGLAGGEQFF.

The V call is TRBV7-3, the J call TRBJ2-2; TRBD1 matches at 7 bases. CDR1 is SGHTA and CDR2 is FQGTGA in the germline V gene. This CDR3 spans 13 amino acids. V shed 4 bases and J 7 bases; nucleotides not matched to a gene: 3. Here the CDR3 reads CASSSYRGGELFF. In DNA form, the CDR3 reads TGTGCCAGCAGCTCGTACAGGGGCGGGGAGCTGTTTTTT.

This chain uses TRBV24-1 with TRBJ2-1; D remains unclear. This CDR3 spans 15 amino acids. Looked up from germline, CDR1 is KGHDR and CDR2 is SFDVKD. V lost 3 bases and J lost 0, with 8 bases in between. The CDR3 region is CATSDVESSYNEQFF. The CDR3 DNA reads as TGTGCCACCAGTGATGTAGAGAGCTCCTACAATGAGCAGTTCTTC.

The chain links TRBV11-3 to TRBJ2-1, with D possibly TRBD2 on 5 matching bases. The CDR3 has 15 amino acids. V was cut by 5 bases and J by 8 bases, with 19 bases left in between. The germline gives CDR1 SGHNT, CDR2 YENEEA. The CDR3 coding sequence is TGTGCCAGCAGCCACACTAGAAGGGCTTTCGATGAGCAGTTCTTC. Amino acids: CASSHTRRAFDEQFF.

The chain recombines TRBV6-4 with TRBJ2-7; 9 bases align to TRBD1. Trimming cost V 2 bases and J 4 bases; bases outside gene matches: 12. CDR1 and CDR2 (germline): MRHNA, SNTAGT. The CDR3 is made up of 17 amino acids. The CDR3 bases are TGTGCCAGCAGTGACCCGCGCGGGACAGGGTTAGGGTACGAGCAGTACTTC. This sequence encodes CASSDPRGTGLGYEQYF.

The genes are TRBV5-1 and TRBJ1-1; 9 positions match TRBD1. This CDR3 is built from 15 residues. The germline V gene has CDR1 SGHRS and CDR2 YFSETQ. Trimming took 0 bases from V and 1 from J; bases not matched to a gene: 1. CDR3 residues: CASSLGQGENTEAFF. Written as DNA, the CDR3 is TGCGCCAGCAGCTTGGGACAGGGGGAGAACACTGAAGCTTTCTTT.

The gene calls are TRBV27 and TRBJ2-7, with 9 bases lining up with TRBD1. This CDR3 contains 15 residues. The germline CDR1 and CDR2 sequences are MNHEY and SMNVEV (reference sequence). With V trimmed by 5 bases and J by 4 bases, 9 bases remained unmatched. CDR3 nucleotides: TGTGCCAGCAGTGCCCCCGGGACAGGGAGATACGAGCAGTACTTC. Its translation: CASSAPGTGRYEQYF.

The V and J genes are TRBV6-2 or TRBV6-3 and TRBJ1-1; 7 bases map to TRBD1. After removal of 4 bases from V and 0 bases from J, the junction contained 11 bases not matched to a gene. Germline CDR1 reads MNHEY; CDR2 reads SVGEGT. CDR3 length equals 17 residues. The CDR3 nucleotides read TGTGCCAGCAGTTTCCCTTACAGGGGAGCCATGAACACTGAAGCTTTCTTT. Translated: CASSFPYRGAMNTEAFF.

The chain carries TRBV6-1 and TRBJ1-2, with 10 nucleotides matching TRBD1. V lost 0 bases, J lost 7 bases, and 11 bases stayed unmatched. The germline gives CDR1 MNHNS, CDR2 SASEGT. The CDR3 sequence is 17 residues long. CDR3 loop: CASSEATDQTGGGGYTF. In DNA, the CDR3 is TGTGCCAGCAGTGAAGCGACGGACCAGACAGGGGGCGGTGGCTACACCTTC.

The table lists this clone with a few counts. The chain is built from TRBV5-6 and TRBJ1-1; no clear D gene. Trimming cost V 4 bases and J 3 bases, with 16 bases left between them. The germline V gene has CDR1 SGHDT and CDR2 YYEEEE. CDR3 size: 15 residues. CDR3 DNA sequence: TGTGCCAGCAGCCTGTTCGACACAGTCGACACTGAAGCTTTCTTT. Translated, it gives CASSLFDTVDTEAFF.

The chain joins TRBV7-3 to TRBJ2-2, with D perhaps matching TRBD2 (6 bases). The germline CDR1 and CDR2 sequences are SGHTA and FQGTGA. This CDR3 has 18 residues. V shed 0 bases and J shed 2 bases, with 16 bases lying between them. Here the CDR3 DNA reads TGTGCCAGCAGCTTAACCGGCGGGACTCCACTAAACACCGGGGAGCTGTTTTTT. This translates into CASSLTGGTPLNTGELFF.

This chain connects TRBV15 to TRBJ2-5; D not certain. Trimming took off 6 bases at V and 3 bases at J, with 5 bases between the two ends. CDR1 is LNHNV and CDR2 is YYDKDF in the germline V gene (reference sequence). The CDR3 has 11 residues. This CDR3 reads CATSLKETQYF. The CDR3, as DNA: TGTGCCACCAGTCTAAAAGAGACCCAGTACTTC.

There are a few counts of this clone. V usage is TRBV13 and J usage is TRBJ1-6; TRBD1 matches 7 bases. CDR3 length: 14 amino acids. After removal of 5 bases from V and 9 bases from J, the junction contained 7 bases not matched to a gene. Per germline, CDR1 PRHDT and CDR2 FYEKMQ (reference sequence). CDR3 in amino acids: CASSPRQGGSPLHF. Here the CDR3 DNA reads TGTGCCAGCAGCCCACGACAGGGTGGTTCACCCCTCCACTTT.

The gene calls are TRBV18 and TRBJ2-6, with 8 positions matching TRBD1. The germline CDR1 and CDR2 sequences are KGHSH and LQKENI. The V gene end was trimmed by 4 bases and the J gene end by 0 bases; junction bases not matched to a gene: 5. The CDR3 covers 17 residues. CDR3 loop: CASSLGTGFSGANVLTF. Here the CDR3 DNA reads TGTGCCAGCTCACTCGGGACAGGTTTCTCTGGGGCCAACGTCCTGACTTTC.

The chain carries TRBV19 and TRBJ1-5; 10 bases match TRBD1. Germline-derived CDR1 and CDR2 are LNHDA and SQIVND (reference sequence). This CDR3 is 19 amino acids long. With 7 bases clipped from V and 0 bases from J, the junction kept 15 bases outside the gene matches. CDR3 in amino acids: CASTRQGAQLGYSNQPQHF. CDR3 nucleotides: TGTGCCAGTACTCGACAGGGGGCTCAACTGGGCTATAGCAATCAGCCCCAGCATTTT.

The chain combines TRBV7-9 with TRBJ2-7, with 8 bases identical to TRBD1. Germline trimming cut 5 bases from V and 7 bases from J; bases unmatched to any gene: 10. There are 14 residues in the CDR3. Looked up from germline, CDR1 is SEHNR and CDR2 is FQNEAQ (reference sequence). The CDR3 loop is CASSQDRVAGEQYF. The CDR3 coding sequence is TGTGCCAGCAGCCAGGACAGGGTGGCCGGTGAGCAGTACTTC.

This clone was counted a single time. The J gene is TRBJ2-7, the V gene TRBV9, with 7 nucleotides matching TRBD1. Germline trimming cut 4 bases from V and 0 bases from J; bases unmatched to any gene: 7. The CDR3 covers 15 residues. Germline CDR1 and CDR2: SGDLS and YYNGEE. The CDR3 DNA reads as TGTGCCAGCAGCCTTGGGACAGCGAGCTCCTACGAGCAGTACTTC. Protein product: CASSLGTASSYEQYF.

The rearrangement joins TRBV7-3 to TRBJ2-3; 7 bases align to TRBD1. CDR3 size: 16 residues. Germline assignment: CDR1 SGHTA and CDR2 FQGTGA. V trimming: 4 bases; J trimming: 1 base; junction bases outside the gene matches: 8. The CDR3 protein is CASSYLTGLGTDTQYF. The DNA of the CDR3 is TGTGCCAGCAGCTACCTGACAGGGTTGGGCACAGATACGCAGTATTTT.

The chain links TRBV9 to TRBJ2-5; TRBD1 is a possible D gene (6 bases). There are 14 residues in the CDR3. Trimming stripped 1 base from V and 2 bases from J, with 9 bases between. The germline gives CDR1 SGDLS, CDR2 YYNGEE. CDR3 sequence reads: CASSVSRGQETQYF. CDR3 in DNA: TGTGCCAGCAGCGTATCAAGGGGGCAAGAGACCCAGTACTTC.

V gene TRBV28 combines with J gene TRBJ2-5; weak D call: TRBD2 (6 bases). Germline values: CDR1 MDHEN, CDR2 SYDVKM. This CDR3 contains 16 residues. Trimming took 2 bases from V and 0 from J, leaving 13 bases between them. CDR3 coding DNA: TGTGCCAGCAGTTTAACCGGGAGTATGTACCAAGAGACCCAGTACTTC. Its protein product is CASSLTGSMYQETQYF.